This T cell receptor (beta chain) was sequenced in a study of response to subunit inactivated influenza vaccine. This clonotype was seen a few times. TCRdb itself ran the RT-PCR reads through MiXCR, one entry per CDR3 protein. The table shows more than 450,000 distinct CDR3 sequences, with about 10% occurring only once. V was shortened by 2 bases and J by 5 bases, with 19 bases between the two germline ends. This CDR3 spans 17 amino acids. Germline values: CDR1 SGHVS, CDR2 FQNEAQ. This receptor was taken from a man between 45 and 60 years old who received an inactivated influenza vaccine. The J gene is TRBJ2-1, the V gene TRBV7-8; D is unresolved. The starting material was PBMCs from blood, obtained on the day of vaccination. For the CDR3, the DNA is TGTGCCAGCAGCTTATGGGGAAGTAGGAGCATAAACAATGAGCAGTTCTTC. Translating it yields CASSLWGSRSINNEQFF. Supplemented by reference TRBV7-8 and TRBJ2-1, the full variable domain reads GAGVSQSPRYKVAKRGQDVALRCDPISGHVSLFWYQQALGQGPEFLTYFQNEAQLDKSGLPSDRFFAERPEGSVSTLKIQRTQQEDSAVYLCASSLWGSRSINNEQFFGPGTRLTVL.